Listed here are 23 T cell receptor beta chains from one sample, sequenced in a study of PD-L1 blockade in urothelial cancer. Regarding time point: pretreatment peripheral blood. Measured with immunoSEQ multiplex PCR; TCRdb has only the in-frame clones, and not every one. This table has 50,000 to 75,000 clones, around four fifths appearing once. The sample was PBMCs, taken around atezolizumab (anti-PD-L1) treatment. These receptor sequences come from a man between 65 and 80 years old with urothelial cancer.

This clone appeared a single time. DNA of the CDR3: TGCGCCAGCTCCGAGACACGGAAGGGACAGGGGGACACCGGGGAGCTGTTTTTT. This codes for CASSETRKGQGDTGELFF. The genes are TRBV4-3 and TRBJ2-2; 11 positions agree with TRBD1. The CDR3 is 18 residues long. Germline values: CDR1 LGHNA, CDR2 YSLEER. J gave up 3 bases and V 8 bases, and 14 bases lay outside the gene matches.

In this sample, this clone turned up a few times. V gene TRBV5-1 combines with J gene TRBJ1-1; perhaps TRBD1 as D (5 bases). The ends were cut back, 0 bases at V and 8 bases at J, with 8 bases in the middle. Germline CDR1 and CDR2: SGHRS and YFSETQ. This CDR3 spans 12 amino acids. The CDR3 DNA sequence: TGCGCCAGCAGCTTGGAGGGGCTGGAAGCTTTCTTT. Its translation: CASSLEGLEAFF.

This clone showed up just a few times. The chain's CDR3 is CASSGTGVTGELFF. The DNA of the CDR3 is TGTGCCAGCAGCGGGACAGGGGTTACCGGGGAGCTGTTTTTT. The chain uses TRBV9 and TRBJ2-2, with 9 bases aligning to TRBD1. The CDR3 length is 14 residues. CDR1 SGDLS and CDR2 YYNGEE come from the germline V gene. The trim removed 3 bases at V and 5 bases at J, leaving 2 bases unmatched.

The V and J genes are TRBV5-1 and TRBJ1-4; a possible D gene is TRBD1 (5 bases). The CDR3 has 16 amino acids. Germline-derived CDR1 and CDR2 are SGHRS and YFSETQ. The ends were cut back, 5 bases at V and 2 bases at J, with 16 bases in the middle. CDR3 region: CASREGKGRTNEKLFF. Here the CDR3 DNA reads TGCGCCAGCAGAGAAGGAAAGGGGAGGACTAATGAAAAACTGTTTTTT.

This clone was picked up a small number of times. This chain joins TRBV11-2 and TRBJ1-4, with D maybe TRBD1 (5 bases). Trimming removed 5 bases at V and 5 bases at J, with 21 bases between. CDR3 length: 17 residues. Germline V CDR1 and CDR2: SGHAT, FQNNGV. The CDR3 reads CASSTGTEGIQNEKLFF. CDR3 in DNA: TGTGCCAGCAGCACCGGGACGGAGGGGATCCAAAATGAAAAACTGTTTTTT.

The chain carries TRBV9 and TRBJ2-3; D unclear. CDR1 is SGDLS, CDR2 YYNGEE, per germline. With 0 bases removed from V and 5 bases from J, the gap between germline ends came to 4 bases. The CDR3 is made up of 12 amino acids. The CDR3 loop is CASSVGVDTQYF. In DNA, the CDR3 is TGTGCCAGCAGCGTAGGAGTAGATACGCAGTATTTT.

CDR3 DNA sequence: TGCGCCAGCAGCTTGTCGGCTAGCGGGGGAGAGACCCAGTACTTC. Its translation: CASSLSASGGETQYF. V and J are TRBV5-1 and TRBJ2-5, with TRBD2 matching 10 bases. CDR3 length: 15 residues. CDR1 and CDR2 (germline): SGHRS, YFSETQ. The trim removed 1 base at V and 4 bases at J, leaving 4 bases unmatched.

This clone was counted once. The chain couples TRBV5-6 to TRBJ2-2, with 9 bases that match TRBD1. With V trimmed by 4 bases and J by 5 bases, 6 bases remained unmatched. The CDR3 is made up of 15 amino acids. CDR1 SGHDT and CDR2 YYEEEE come from the germline V gene. The CDR3 DNA reads as TGTGCCAGCAGCCCGGACAGGGGAGGTACCGGGGAGCTGTTTTTT. Protein: CASSPDRGGTGELFF.

A few counts support this clone. The rearrangement uses TRBV11-3 and TRBJ2-2; perhaps TRBD2 as D (7 bases). CDR1 and CDR2 (germline): SGHNT, YENEEA. This CDR3 spans 15 amino acids. V dropped 4 bases and J dropped 4 bases, with 13 bases sitting between them. CDR3 DNA: TGTGCCAGCAGCTCCTCGGGGGGCGGCACCGGGGAGCTGTTTTTT. Protein product: CASSSSGGGTGELFF.

This chain joins TRBV5-6 and TRBJ2-7; D may be TRBD1 (6 bases). V lost 0 bases to trimming and J lost 7 bases, with 20 bases between them. Per the germline V gene, CDR1 is SGHDT and CDR2 is YYEEEE. This CDR3 is built from 16 residues. In DNA form, the CDR3 reads TGTGCCAGCAGCTTGGCCGTCCTAGAAGGGGGTGGGGAGCAGTACTTC. It specifies CASSLAVLEGGGEQYF.

V is TRBV7-9 and J is TRBJ2-2; 7 nucleotides line up with TRBD2. V shed 5 bases and J 6 bases; nucleotides not matched to a gene: 6. Per the germline V gene, CDR1 is SEHNR and CDR2 is FQNEAQ (reference sequence). This CDR3 is 14 amino acids long. This CDR3 is CASSPDGRPGELFF. In nucleotides, the CDR3 is TGTGCCAGCAGCCCAGACGGGAGGCCCGGGGAGCTGTTTTTT.

In nucleotides, the CDR3 is TGTGCCAGTAGTATAGGAACAGCCTCGAACACTGAAGCTTTCTTT. It yields the protein CASSIGTASNTEAFF. The chain joins TRBV19 to TRBJ1-1; no clear D. CDR3 length: 15 amino acids. V lost 1 base to trimming and J lost 1 base, with 10 bases between them. Germline lookup yields CDR1 LNHDA and CDR2 SQIVND (reference sequence).

This clone was seen only once. The chain links TRBV6-1 to TRBJ2-1; 10 bases align to TRBD2. This CDR3 comprises 16 residues. Per the germline V gene, CDR1 is MNHNS and CDR2 is SASEGT. Trimming took 3 bases from V and 8 from J; bases not matched to a gene: 10. CDR3 DNA sequence: TGTGCCAGCAGTGAGAGGCTAGCGGGAGCGGGTCATGAGCAGTTCTTC. Its protein is CASSERLAGAGHEQFF.

The V call is TRBV27, the J call TRBJ2-1; 10 bases are a match to TRBD1. This CDR3 has 20 residues. CDR1 is MNHEY and CDR2 is SMNVEV in the germline V gene (reference sequence). Trimming cost V 1 base and J 5 bases; bases outside gene matches: 17. CDR3 in amino acids: CASSLFPRPGQGTTDNEQFF. In DNA, the CDR3 is TGTGCCAGCAGTTTATTCCCCCGACCGGGACAGGGGACAACGGACAATGAGCAGTTCTTC.

This clone came up a few times. V is TRBV30 and J is TRBJ1-3, with TRBD1 as a possible D gene (5 bases). The CDR3 runs to 15 residues. Germline assignment: CDR1 GTSNPN and CDR2 SVGIG (reference sequence). Trimming took 2 bases from V and 0 from J, leaving 11 bases between them. The CDR3 DNA follows: TGTGCCTGGAGTCGCCTAGGGGCCTCTGGAAACACCATATATTTT. Protein: CAWSRLGASGNTIYF.

The chain combines TRBV5-1 with TRBJ2-7; 10 nucleotides agree with TRBD2. The CDR3 has 15 residues. With 4 bases clipped from V and 5 bases from J, the junction kept 9 bases outside the gene matches. The germline V gene has CDR1 SGHRS and CDR2 YFSETQ. The CDR3 DNA is TGCGCCAGCAGCCAAACGGGACTAGCGTCGGACGAGCAGTACTTC. Translation gives CASSQTGLASDEQYF.

The CDR3 sequence is CASSQVAGGGRGGELFF. The CDR3 region has the DNA TGCGCCAGCAGCCAAGTGGCGGGAGGGGGCCGGGGCGGGGAGCTGTTTTTT. This chain uses TRBV4-3 with TRBJ2-2; TRBD2 matches at 9 bases. Germline CDR1 LGHNA, CDR2 YSLEER. V was pared by 1 base and J by 7 bases, with 10 bases of the junction left unmatched. This CDR3 comprises 17 residues.

The genes are TRBV5-1 and TRBJ2-7; TRBD1 aligns across 7 bases. Germline CDR1 and CDR2: SGHRS and YFSETQ. The ends lost 2 bases at V and 3 bases at J; junction bases unmatched: 2. The CDR3 consists of 13 residues. CDR3 sequence: CASSFGQVYEQYF. For the CDR3, the DNA is TGCGCCAGCAGCTTTGGACAGGTCTACGAGCAGTACTTC.

The rearrangement joins TRBV27 to TRBJ2-5; no firm D call. Trimming removed 10 bases from V and 1 base from J, with 7 bases in between. Germline CDR1 reads MNHEY; CDR2 reads SMNVEV (reference sequence). The CDR3 extends over 11 amino acids. CDR3 sequence reads: CANTTQETQYF. As DNA, the CDR3 is TGTGCCAACACTACCCAAGAGACCCAGTACTTC.

In its sample, this clone was seen once. The rearrangement joins TRBV7-8 to TRBJ1-3; perhaps TRBD1 as D (5 bases). Trimming cost V 4 bases and J 3 bases, with 16 bases left between them. The CDR3 extends over 16 amino acids. Germline CDR1 is SGHVS and CDR2 is FQNEAQ. The CDR3 loop is CASSYGAGSYGNTIYF. The CDR3, as DNA: TGTGCCAGCAGCTACGGAGCAGGGTCGTATGGAAACACCATATATTTT.

The J gene is TRBJ1-1, the V gene TRBV2, with 11 bases identical to TRBD1. The V and J ends lost 5 bases and 4 bases, in that order; junction bases with no gene match: 3. CDR3 size: 14 residues. From germline, CDR1 is SNHLY and CDR2 FYNNEI. CDR3 sequence: CASSSGTGGTEAFF. CDR3 nucleotides: TGTGCCAGCAGTAGTGGGACAGGGGGCACTGAAGCTTTCTTT.

This clone was seen a handful of times. The chain couples TRBV9 to TRBJ1-1, with D maybe TRBD1 (6 bases). Germline CDR1 reads SGDLS; CDR2 reads YYNGEE. V lost 3 bases, J lost 1 base, and 13 bases lay in between. This CDR3 comprises 15 residues. As DNA, the CDR3 is TGTGCCAGCAGCGCCACACAGGGTTCGAACACTGAAGCTTTCTTT. Amino acids: CASSATQGSNTEAFF.

V and J are TRBV9 and TRBJ1-1; TRBD1 aligns across 9 bases. The V gene end was trimmed by 5 bases and the J gene end by 4 bases; junction bases not matched to a gene: 6. Germline loops: CDR1 SGDLS, CDR2 YYNGEE. CDR3 length: 14 residues. CDR3 in amino acids: CASRAGTGTTEAFF. DNA for the CDR3: TGTGCCAGCAGAGCCGGGACAGGGACCACTGAAGCTTTCTTT.